Presented here are 25 T cell receptor beta chains from one specimen sequenced in a study of blood T cells in healthy people across ages. Through a sample-barcoded 5' primer and a J-beta primer mix, a second PCR was run for roughly 6 to 12 cycles. One entry per CDR3 protein results from TCRdb running MiXCR on the 5' RACE reads. The sample includes about 640,000 distinct CDR3 sequences, approximately 50% seen only once; the top ten take approximately 37%. Sequencing was performed on blood. The source of these receptors is a man aged 55 to 70 in good health.

This clonotype showed up just a few times. This chain joins TRBV20-1 and TRBJ2-7, with D uncertain. This CDR3 region has 13 residues. Germline CDR1 reads DFQATT; CDR2 reads SNEGSKA (reference sequence). The V gene lost 3 bases and the J gene lost 0 bases, with 9 bases spanning the gap. CDR3 in DNA: TGCAGTGCTAGTCTGCGCAGCTCCTACGAGCAGTACTTC. Its protein product is CSASLRSSYEQYF.

This clonotype was found many times. This chain links TRBV5-6 with TRBJ2-7, with D perhaps matching TRBD1 (6 bases). In germline, CDR1 is SGHDT, CDR2 YYEEEE. The CDR3 is 12 amino acids. V lost 3 bases and J 2 bases, leaving 6 bases between the germline ends. The CDR3 spells CASSWGPYEQYF. Here the CDR3 DNA reads TGTGCCAGCAGCTGGGGGCCCTACGAGCAGTACTTC.

J is TRBJ2-7 and V is TRBV5-4, with 8 bases that match TRBD2. The CDR3 runs 14 residues. The V segment lost 4 bases and the J segment 2 bases; nucleotides outside the gene matches: 5. Germline V CDR1 and CDR2: SGHNT, YYREEE (reference sequence). The CDR3, as DNA: TGTGCCAGCAGCCCGGGAGGGCTCCCCTACGAGCAGTACTTC. This translates into CASSPGGLPYEQYF.

The chain joins TRBV9 to TRBJ1-5; no firm D call. This CDR3 has 14 amino acids. Germline V gene sequence: CDR1 SGDLS, CDR2 YYNGEE. V was trimmed by 4 bases and J by 4 bases, leaving 12 bases between them. The CDR3 loop reads CASSPGPRNQPQHF. The CDR3 bases are TGTGCCAGCAGCCCCGGCCCCAGGAATCAGCCCCAGCATTTT.

The V gene is TRBV2, the J gene TRBJ2-1, with 10 bases fitting TRBD2. The V gene end was trimmed by 5 bases and the J gene end by 7 bases; junction bases not matched to a gene: 8. This CDR3 has 15 residues. Germline lookup yields CDR1 SNHLY and CDR2 FYNNEI. Here the CDR3 reads CASSRLAGVANEQFF. CDR3 sequence (DNA): TGTGCCAGCAGTCGCCTAGCGGGGGTTGCTAATGAGCAGTTCTTC. Filled out from reference TRBV2 and TRBJ2-1, the complete variable domain reads EPEVTQTPSHQVTQMGQEVILRCVPISNHLYFYWYRQILGQKVEFLVSFYNNEISEKSEIFDDQFSVERPDGSNFTLKIRSTKLEDSAMYFCASSRLAGVANEQFFGPGTRLTVL.

The chain combines TRBV5-1 with TRBJ2-5, with D possibly matching TRBD2 (6 bases). The J call may be wrong; the DNA end is better matched by TRBJ2-1. Looked up from germline, CDR1 is SGHRS and CDR2 is YFSETQ. This CDR3 spans 14 amino acids. CDR3 protein: CASSHGDSTGRQFF. DNA of the CDR3: TGCGCCAGCAGCCACGGGGACTCTACCGGACGCCAGTTCTTC.

This chain links TRBV10-3 with TRBJ2-5; weak D call: TRBD2 (6 bases). Germline assignment: CDR1 ENHRY and CDR2 SYGVKD. The CDR3 extends over 13 amino acids. Trimming pared 10 bases from V and 1 base from J, leaving 13 bases between. CDR3 protein: CATAGTIQETQYF. CDR3 DNA sequence: TGTGCCACTGCGGGAACAATCCAAGAGACCCAGTACTTC.

The CDR3 region is CSARVTGKSYNEQFF. CDR3 bases: TGCAGTGCTAGGGTTACAGGGAAATCCTACAATGAGCAGTTCTTC. The chain is built from TRBV20-1 and TRBJ2-1; possibly TRBD1 for D (6 bases). The V end lost 3 bases, the J end lost 1 base, and 13 bases lay between the germline ends. Germline lookup yields CDR1 DFQATT and CDR2 SNEGSKA (reference sequence). The CDR3 runs to 15 residues.

This clonotype was picked up one time. The rearrangement links TRBV9 to TRBJ2-4, with 9 bases that match TRBD1. Per the germline V gene, CDR1 is SGDLS and CDR2 is YYNGEE. With V trimmed by 0 bases and J by 3 bases, 10 bases remained unmatched. This CDR3 has 18 amino acids. This CDR3 reads CASSVARGQGEGKNIQYF. The CDR3 region has the DNA TGTGCCAGCAGCGTAGCAAGGGGACAGGGTGAAGGCAAAAACATTCAGTACTTC.

The chain couples TRBV14 to TRBJ2-1; D unclear. Germline CDR1 SGHDN, CDR2 FVKESK. Trimming removed 0 bases at V and 6 bases at J, with 6 bases between. The CDR3 totals 13 residues. CDR3 sequence: CASSQEVGNEQFF. The CDR3 DNA sequence: TGTGCCAGCAGCCAAGAGGTCGGCAATGAGCAGTTCTTC.

The V gene is TRBV7-9, the J gene TRBJ2-3; D remains ambiguous. The CDR3 spans 17 residues. The V end was cut by 5 bases, the J end by 0 bases, with 18 bases between. CDR1 is SEHNR and CDR2 is FQNEAQ in the germline V gene (reference sequence). The CDR3, as DNA: TGTGCCAGCAGCCGCACTATGGCTAGACCTAGCACAGATACGCAGTATTTT. Residues: CASSRTMARPSTDTQYF.

The gene calls are TRBV4-1 and TRBJ1-2; perhaps TRBD1 as D (5 bases). CDR3 length: 13 residues. V gave up 0 bases and J gave up 8 bases, with 10 bases separating them. Germline CDR1 is MGHRA and CDR2 is YSYEKL. Here the CDR3 DNA reads TGCGCCAGCAGCCAAGAAGGAGGGGTCGGCTACACCTTC. It specifies CASSQEGGVGYTF.

This clonotype was recorded at least ten times. The chain recombines TRBV4-2 with TRBJ2-5, with D perhaps TRBD2 (5 bases). CDR1 LGHNA and CDR2 YNFKEQ come from the germline V gene. The CDR3 has 15 amino acids. Trimming left V 0 bases short and J 4 bases short, with 12 bases between. The CDR3 DNA follows: TGTGCCAGCAGCCAAGAATTCAATCGGGGAGAGACCCAGTACTTC. It specifies CASSQEFNRGETQYF.

As regards this clonotype: The CDR3 does not end in the conserved phenylalanine or tryptophan, so this is likely a read error. The chain links TRBV7-9 to TRBJ2-5; no firm D call. The CDR3 has 15 amino acids. Germline V CDR1 and CDR2: SEHNR, FQNEAQ (reference sequence). Between the trimmed V and J ends, which lost 4 bases and 4 bases, there was a span of 16 bases. The CDR3 loop is CASSSPGGSGETQYV. As DNA, the CDR3 is TGTGCCAGCAGCTCGCCCGGTGGGTCCGGAGAGACCCAGTACGTC.

The rearrangement links TRBV27 to TRBJ1-1; no firm D call. Germline CDR1 MNHEY, CDR2 SMNVEV (reference sequence). The CDR3 contains 13 residues. V was shortened by 6 bases and J by 0 bases, with 8 bases between the two germline ends. The CDR3 bases are TGTGCCAGCAGCCCGTTCGTGAACACTGAAGCTTTCTTT. This codes for CASSPFVNTEAFF.

The J gene is TRBJ1-1, the V gene TRBV20-1; TRBD1 matches 7 bases. With 3 bases clipped from V and 3 bases from J, the junction kept 7 bases outside the gene matches. Germline CDR1 reads DFQATT; CDR2 reads SNEGSKA (reference sequence). The CDR3 runs 14 residues. CDR3 in DNA: TGCAGTGCTAGGGAAACAGGGGCGGACACTGAAGCTTTCTTT. The encoded protein is CSARETGADTEAFF.

The CDR3 DNA is TGCAGTGCTAGTAGCGGGGATTCACCCCTCCACTTT. Its translation: CSASSGDSPLHF. The chain uses TRBV20-1 and TRBJ1-6, with D hard to call. V was pared by 3 bases and J by 8 bases, with 8 bases between. There are 12 residues in the CDR3. The germline gives CDR1 DFQATT, CDR2 SNEGSKA (reference sequence).

The genes are TRBV5-1 and TRBJ2-3; TRBD2 matches 12 bases. The CDR3 has 16 amino acids. Germline trimming cut 3 bases from V and 4 bases from J; bases unmatched to any gene: 6. Germline CDR1 and CDR2: SGHRS and YFSETQ. The CDR3 DNA sequence: TGCGCCAGCAGCTGGCGACTAGCGGGGGCCTCAGATACGCAGTATTTT. Encoded protein: CASSWRLAGASDTQYF.

The V gene is TRBV4-1, the J gene TRBJ1-2; 7 bases fit TRBD1. The CDR3 length is 15 residues. J lost 1 base, V lost 4 bases, and 6 bases had no gene match. Germline assignment: CDR1 MGHRA and CDR2 YSYEKL. CDR3 sequence (DNA): TGCGCCAGCAGCCCCGTACAGGGGAATAACTATGGCTACACCTTC. Residues: CASSPVQGNNYGYTF.

This rearrangement joins TRBV7-9 to TRBJ2-5, with 8 positions matching TRBD1. Germline trimming cut 3 bases from V and 2 bases from J; bases unmatched to any gene: 5. This CDR3 comprises 15 residues. Germline loops: CDR1 SEHNR, CDR2 FQNEAQ (reference sequence). The CDR3, as DNA: TGTGCCAGCAGCTTGCAGGGGGCCGTTCAAGAGACCCAGTACTTC. Protein product: CASSLQGAVQETQYF.

This sequence joins TRBV14 and TRBJ1-2; the D is unclear. The CDR3 has 14 amino acids. Germline CDR1 and CDR2: SGHDN and FVKESK. V lost 0 bases to trimming and J lost 8 bases, with 13 bases between them. CDR3 sequence reads: CASSQDSSWRGYTF. The DNA for the CDR3 is TGTGCCAGCAGCCAAGATTCAAGTTGGCGGGGCTACACCTTC.

This clonotype was detected once. The V gene is TRBV7-7, the J gene TRBJ2-5; TRBD2 aligns across 7 bases. Germline V gene sequence: CDR1 SSHAT, CDR2 FNYEAQ (reference sequence). V lost 5 bases, J lost 2 bases, and 11 bases stayed unmatched. This CDR3 comprises 16 residues. The CDR3 DNA sequence: TGTGCCAGCAGCAAGGGAGGGGACGGAAGGCAAGAGACCCAGTACTTC. It specifies CASSKGGDGRQETQYF.

The CDR3 loop is CAIRDSRTSNEQFF. As DNA, the CDR3 is TGTGCCATCAGGGATTCACGGACTAGCAATGAGCAGTTCTTC. This chain links TRBV10-3 with TRBJ2-1; 7 bases match TRBD2. V lost 6 bases and J lost 6; bases outside the gene matches: 8. Germline CDR1 and CDR2: ENHRY and SYGVKD. The CDR3 is 14 amino acids.

There are a few counts of this clonotype. This chain joins TRBV20-1 and TRBJ2-5, with D possibly being TRBD1 or TRBD2 (5 bases each). Between the trimmed V and J ends, which lost 6 bases and 11 bases, there was a span of 28 bases. Germline CDR1 and CDR2: DFQATT and SNEGSKA (reference sequence). The CDR3 runs to 15 residues. Here the CDR3 DNA reads TGCAGTGCCTCCAGCGCCGGGACGGGGTACAATGAGCAGTACTTC. Translated, it gives CSASSAGTGYNEQYF.

This clonotype has a handful of counts. The genes are TRBV3-1 and TRBJ2-1, with D possibly being TRBD1 or TRBD2 (6 bases each). Germline V CDR1 and CDR2: LGHDT, YNNKEL (reference sequence). The germline V and J ends were trimmed by 1 base and 5 bases, with 12 bases remaining between them. The CDR3 covers 15 residues. CDR3 coding DNA: TGTGCCAGCAGCCAAGGACGGGGGCCCCACAATGAGCAGTTCTTC. Residues: CASSQGRGPHNEQFF.